The 22 T cell receptor beta chains reported below all come from one sample, sequenced in a study of blood T cell repertoires in COVID-19. TCRdb's copy holds only in-frame clones and misses some; the assay was immunoSEQ multiplex PCR. Seen here are about 150,000 clones, about nine tenths observed once, and the top ten hold roughly 3.9%. The source material was PBMCs or T cells enriched from blood (not recorded which). The receptors originated from a woman aged 40 to 49 who had been exposed to COVID-19.

The V and J genes are TRBV7-8 and TRBJ1-1; no clear D gene. V lost 0 bases and J lost 0, with 5 bases in between. CDR3 length equals 14 residues. Germline values: CDR1 SGHVS, CDR2 FQNEAQ. CDR3 sequence reads: CASSLANMNTEAFF. For the CDR3, the DNA is TGTGCCAGCAGCTTAGCAAACATGAACACTGAAGCTTTCTTT.

The gene calls are TRBV6-5 and TRBJ1-4, with 9 bases that match TRBD1. CDR1 and CDR2 from the germline V gene are MNHEY and SVGAGI. Trimming took 6 bases from V and 7 from J; bases not matched to a gene: 6. The CDR3 totals 14 residues. The CDR3 bases are TGTGCCAGCAGCCGACAGGGGGGGAGTGAAAAACTGTTTTTT. Translating gives CASSRQGGSEKLFF.

This clone was observed a handful of times. The V and J genes are TRBV11-2 and TRBJ1-1; no clear D gene. The V and J ends lost 0 bases and 1 base respectively, with 9 bases between them. Germline V gene lookup returns CDR1 SGHAT and CDR2 FQNNGV. CDR3 length: 15 amino acids. The CDR3 nucleotides read TGTGCCAGCAGCTTAGATCCATCAGGGAACACTGAAGCTTTCTTT. This gives the protein CASSLDPSGNTEAFF. The whole variable domain, filled in from reference TRBV11-2 and TRBJ1-1, reads EAGVAQSPRYKIIEKRQSVAFWCNPISGHATLYWYQQILGQGPKLLIQFQNNGVVDDSQLPKDRFSAERLKGVDSTLKIQPAKLEDSAVYLCASSLDPSGNTEAFFGQGTRLTVV.

The V and J genes are TRBV4-1 and TRBJ1-1; D call uncertain. This CDR3 is 15 amino acids long. Germline loops: CDR1 MGHRA, CDR2 YSYEKL. Deletions cut 2 bases from V and 8 bases from J, with 18 bases between. This CDR3 is CASSQTPSGVIEAFF. In DNA, the CDR3 is TGCGCCAGCAGCCAAACCCCCAGTGGAGTTATAGAAGCTTTCTTT.

The chain combines TRBV2 with TRBJ2-5; D perhaps matches TRBD1 (6 bases). The CDR3 has 14 residues. Germline CDR1 reads SNHLY; CDR2 reads FYNNEI. Trimming removed 3 bases from V and 5 bases from J, with 13 bases in between. In nucleotides, the CDR3 is TGTGCCAGCAGTGATGTGGACAGAACGGAGACCCAGTACTTC. Protein product: CASSDVDRTETQYF.

The chain has TRBV4-1 and TRBJ2-1; a weak D match, TRBD2 (5 bases). Per germline, CDR1 MGHRA and CDR2 YSYEKL. The CDR3 totals 14 residues. Trimming stripped 2 bases from V and 11 bases from J, with 16 bases between. For the CDR3, the DNA is TGCGCCAGCAGCCAACCTAGCCAGGTCCTACAGCAGTTCTTC. Protein: CASSQPSQVLQQFF.

V is TRBV28 and J is TRBJ2-7, with 10 bases aligning to TRBD1. The J segment lost 3 bases and the V segment lost 10 bases, leaving 9 bases of the junction unmatched. The CDR3 sequence is 14 residues long. Germline assignment: CDR1 MDHEN and CDR2 SYDVKM. The DNA for the CDR3 is TGTGCCACCATGACAGGGGGCATTGGCTACGAGCAGTACTTC. Its translation: CATMTGGIGYEQYF.

J is TRBJ2-1 and V is TRBV2, with 13 bases fitting TRBD2. Germline loops: CDR1 SNHLY, CDR2 FYNNEI. Germline trimming cut 6 bases from V and 6 bases from J; bases unmatched to any gene: 5. CDR3 length equals 15 residues. CDR3 in amino acids: CASSQGTSGVNEQFF. CDR3 bases: TGTGCCAGCAGCCAAGGGACTAGCGGGGTCAATGAGCAGTTCTTC.

This chain uses TRBV10-2 with TRBJ1-1, with 7 bases lining up with TRBD1. The germline V gene encodes CDR1 WSHSY and CDR2 SAAADI. This CDR3 comprises 17 residues. With 0 bases clipped from V and 0 bases from J, the junction kept 7 bases outside the gene matches. The CDR3 here is CASSESTQGGMNTEAFF. In nucleotides, the CDR3 is TGCGCCAGCAGTGAGTCGACTCAGGGGGGAATGAACACTGAAGCTTTCTTT.

V gene TRBV7-9 combines with J gene TRBJ1-2; D remains unclear. Germline V lookup: CDR1 SEHNR, CDR2 FQNEAQ (reference sequence). Trimming removed 4 bases from V and 3 bases from J, with 12 bases in between. This CDR3 has 14 residues. The CDR3 DNA follows: TGTGCCAGCAGCTCCGGACTTGGGGACTATGGCTACACCTTC. The encoded protein is CASSSGLGDYGYTF.

V gene TRBV19 combines with J gene TRBJ2-7; D is perhaps TRBD1 (6 bases). This CDR3 is built from 14 residues. Germline CDR1 is LNHDA and CDR2 is SQIVND (reference sequence). V dropped 4 bases and J dropped 6 bases, with 16 bases sitting between them. CDR3 in amino acids: CASSTGVGGAEQYF. CDR3 DNA: TGTGCCAGTAGTACAGGGGTAGGGGGTGCCGAGCAGTACTTC.

The chain uses TRBV24-1 and TRBJ2-5, with TRBD1 identical over 11 bases. The CDR3 extends over 16 amino acids. The germline CDR1 and CDR2 sequences are KGHDR and SFDVKD. Trimming at V came to 4 bases and at J to 9 bases, leaving 12 bases not matched to a gene. CDR3 DNA sequence: TGTGCCACCAGTGACGATACGGGACAGGGGGGGCGGGCCCAGTACTTC. It is translated as CATSDDTGQGGRAQYF.

V gene TRBV29-1 combines with J gene TRBJ1-1, with D perhaps matching TRBD1 (6 bases). Trimming took off 2 bases at V and 4 bases at J, with 14 bases between the two ends. This CDR3 comprises 14 residues. The germline CDR1 and CDR2 sequences are SQVTM and ANQGSEA. The CDR3 region is CSVEPRQAATEAFF. In DNA form, the CDR3 reads TGCAGCGTTGAACCCAGACAGGCGGCCACTGAAGCTTTCTTT.

The V call is TRBV7-2, the J call TRBJ2-1; no clear D. Germline loops: CDR1 SGHTA, CDR2 FQGNSA. CDR3 length: 13 amino acids. V shed 7 bases and J shed 5 bases, with 12 bases lying between them. The CDR3 loop reads CASNLGPNNEQFF. The CDR3 coding sequence is TGTGCCAGCAACCTGGGCCCTAACAATGAGCAGTTCTTC.

The chain uses TRBV27 and TRBJ2-7; D call uncertain. The V end was cut by 6 bases, the J end by 3 bases, with 18 bases between. From germline, CDR1 is MNHEY and CDR2 SMNVEV (reference sequence). The CDR3 totals 15 residues. CDR3 amino acids: CASRVRGIASYEQYF. The CDR3 DNA reads TGTGCCAGCAGGGTCCGAGGAATAGCTAGCTACGAGCAGTACTTC.

The genes are TRBV6-6 and TRBJ2-7, with TRBD2 matching over 15 bases. Losses at the gene ends were 5 bases for V and 0 bases for J; bases not matched to a gene: 11. The CDR3 runs to 19 residues. CDR1 is MNHNY, CDR2 SVGAGI, per germline (reference sequence). CDR3 sequence: CASSPHSGTSGRRSYEQYF. CDR3 nucleotide sequence: TGTGCCAGCAGTCCACACTCCGGGACTAGCGGGAGGCGCTCCTACGAGCAGTACTTC.

This chain joins TRBV28 and TRBJ1-6; D gene unclear. The V and J ends lost 7 bases and 11 bases respectively, with 12 bases between them. The CDR3 extends over 12 amino acids. Germline V gene sequence: CDR1 MDHEN, CDR2 SYDVKM. The CDR3 DNA reads as TGTGCCAGCATGATCCGGGGTACACCCCTCCACTTT. Protein: CASMIRGTPLHF.

This rearrangement joins TRBV10-3 to TRBJ2-3; 9 bases line up with TRBD2. The CDR3 runs 15 residues. Trimming at V came to 0 bases and at J to 3 bases, leaving 1 base not matched to a gene. Germline V gene data show CDR1 as ENHRY and CDR2 as SYGVKD. CDR3 sequence (DNA): TGTGCCATCAGTGAGTCTAGCGGGAGAACAGATACGCAGTATTTT. Its protein product is CAISESSGRTDTQYF.

This chain joins TRBV29-1 and TRBJ1-3, with 9 bases that match TRBD1. The CDR3 spans 17 residues. V shed 2 bases and J 3 bases; nucleotides not matched to a gene: 11. CDR1 is SQVTM and CDR2 is ANQGSEA in the germline V gene. CDR3 sequence (DNA): TGCAGCGTTGAATCCCATCCCGGGACAGGGTATGGAAACACCATATATTTT. The encoded protein is CSVESHPGTGYGNTIYF. Full variable domain (rest looked up from reference TRBV29-1 and TRBJ1-3): SAVISQKPSRDICQRGTSLTIQCQVDSQVTMMFWYRQQPGQSLTLIATANQGSEATYESGFVIDKFPISRPNLTFSTLTVSNMSPEDSSIYLCSVESHPGTGYGNTIYFGEGSWLTVV.

The V and J genes are TRBV4-3 and TRBJ1-2; D gene unclear. Trimming took off 0 bases at V and 4 bases at J, with 3 bases between the two ends. Germline V gene data show CDR1 as LGHNA and CDR2 as YSLEER. The CDR3 sequence is 12 residues long. CDR3 sequence: CASSQDRYGYTF. The CDR3 region has the DNA TGCGCCAGCAGCCAAGATCGCTATGGCTACACCTTC.

CDR3 protein: CASSVGTGITYEQYF. CDR3 DNA: TGTGCCAGCAGCGTGGGGACAGGGATAACCTACGAGCAGTACTTC. V gene TRBV9 combines with J gene TRBJ2-7, with 9 positions matching TRBD1. CDR1 is SGDLS, CDR2 YYNGEE, per germline. The J segment lost 2 bases and the V segment lost 2 bases, leaving 5 bases of the junction unmatched. The CDR3 is 15 residues long.

This rearrangement joins TRBV5-4 to TRBJ2-2; tentatively, D is TRBD2 (6 bases). This CDR3 spans 15 amino acids. Deletions cut 2 bases from V and 2 bases from J, with 10 bases between. CDR1 is SGHNT, CDR2 YYREEE, per germline (reference sequence). The CDR3: CASSLGLPNTGELFF. The CDR3 nucleotides read TGTGCCAGCAGCTTAGGACTACCAAACACCGGGGAGCTGTTTTTT.